The sequence of this T cell receptor beta chain was determined in a study of T cells in Graves' hyperthyroidism and ophthalmopathy. The TCR beta CDR3 regions underwent amplification using RNA transcripts as the source. The HTBI set primed first-round TCR CDR3 RT-PCR. From the multiplex PCR reads, TCRdb called clonotypes with MiXCR, one entry per CDR3 protein. The sample consists of about 520,000 distinct CDR3 sequences, approximately 25% of them appearing once. This clonotype was detected ten times or more. Deletions cut 6 bases from V and 0 bases from J, with 9 bases between. The CDR3 length is 14 residues. Looked up from germline, CDR1 is MNHEY and CDR2 is SVGEGT.

This sequence joins TRBV6-2 or TRBV6-3 and TRBJ1-5; unclear D gene. The sequenced material came from blood. The TCR originated in a woman aged 30 to 39 with Graves' ophthalmopathy. This chain's CDR3 is CASRPDLSNQPQHF. The CDR3 DNA follows: TGTGCCAGCAGGCCGGACCTTAGCAATCAGCCCCAGCATTTT.